This T cell receptor (beta chain) was sequenced for a study of radiation and T cells in renal cell carcinoma. Study in general: Nephrectomy followed 15 Gy stereotactic body radiation by 4 weeks. Study-level findings and limits: No pretreatment tumor biopsies were available for baseline clonotypes. Top tumor clonotypes rose in blood 2 weeks post-radiation, then contracted.

Trimming pared 5 bases from V and 3 bases from J, leaving 13 bases between. The CDR3 length is 14 residues. The germline CDR1 and CDR2 sequences are SGHVS and FNYEAQ. Sequenced by immunoSEQ multiplex PCR; TCRdb stores in-frame clones only, minus some. The table includes 87,000 or so clones, 70% to 90% detected once. Noted time point: baseline pretreatment blood. Described treatment: 15 Gy SBRT to primary tumor, nephrectomy 4 weeks later. This renal cell carcinoma was of the clear cell type. As regards this clone: Its antigen is still unknown.

This sequence originates from a man aged 50 or older with renal cell carcinoma. Sequences were derived from blood, sampled from a patient whose treatment included radiotherapy and nephrectomy. The V and J genes are TRBV7-6 and TRBJ1-1; possible D gene TRBD1, 5 bases. The CDR3: CASSQRTSDTEAFF. The CDR3 DNA sequence: TGTGCCAGCAGCCAACGGACAAGTGACACTGAAGCTTTCTTT.